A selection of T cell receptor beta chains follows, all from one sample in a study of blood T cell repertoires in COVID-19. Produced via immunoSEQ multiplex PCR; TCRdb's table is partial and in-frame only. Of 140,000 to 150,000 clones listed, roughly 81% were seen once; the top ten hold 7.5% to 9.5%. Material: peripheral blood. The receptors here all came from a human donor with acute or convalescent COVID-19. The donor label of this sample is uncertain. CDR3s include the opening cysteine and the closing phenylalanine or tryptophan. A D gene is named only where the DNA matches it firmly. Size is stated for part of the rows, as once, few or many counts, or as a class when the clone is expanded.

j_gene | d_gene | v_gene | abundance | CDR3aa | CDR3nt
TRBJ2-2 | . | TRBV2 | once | CASSEAQAVLTGELFF | TGTGCCAGCAGTGAAGCGCAGGCAGTACTCACCGGGGAGCTGTTTTTT
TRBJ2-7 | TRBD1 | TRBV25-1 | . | CASSDPLDRVYEQYF | TGTGCCAGCAGTGACCCTCTTGACAGGGTCTACGAGCAGTACTTC
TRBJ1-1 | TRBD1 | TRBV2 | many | CASSEEGADTEAFF | TGTGCCAGCAGTGAAGAGGGGGCGGACACTGAAGCTTTCTTT
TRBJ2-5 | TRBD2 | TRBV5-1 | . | CASRKTSGGQETQYF | TGCGCCAGCAGGAAGACTAGCGGGGGGCAAGAGACCCAGTACTTC
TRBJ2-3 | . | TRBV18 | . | CASARGAGGDTQYF | TGTGCCAGCGCCCGAGGGGCCGGGGGAGATACGCAGTATTTT
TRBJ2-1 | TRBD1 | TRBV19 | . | CASSIGDRRGDNEQFF | TGTGCCAGTAGTATAGGGGACAGGAGGGGGGACAATGAGCAGTTCTTC
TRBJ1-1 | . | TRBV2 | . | CASSEGRYTEAFF | TGTGCCAGCAGTGAAGGCAGATACACTGAAGCTTTCTTT
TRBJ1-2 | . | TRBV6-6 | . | CASSQQGDYGYTF | TGTGCCAGCAGCCAACAGGGTGACTATGGCTACACCTTC
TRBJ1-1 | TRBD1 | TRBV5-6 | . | CASSLALLQGMNTEAFF | TGTGCCAGCAGCCTCGCCCTTTTACAGGGGATGAACACTGAAGCTTTCTTT
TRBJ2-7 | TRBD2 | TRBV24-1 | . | CATSDRTSEPYEQYF | TGTGCCACCAGTGATCGGACTAGCGAACCCTACGAGCAGTACTTC
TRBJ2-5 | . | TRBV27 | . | CASSLGVRETQYF | TGTGCCAGCAGCCTAGGGGTCAGAGAGACCCAGTACTTC
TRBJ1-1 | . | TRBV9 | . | CASSPQGSGTEAFF | TGTGCCAGCAGCCCCCAGGGTTCAGGGACTGAAGCTTTCTTT
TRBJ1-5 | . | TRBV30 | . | CAWSRGQFNQPQHF | TGTGCCTGGAGCCGCGGACAGTTTAATCAGCCCCAGCATTTT
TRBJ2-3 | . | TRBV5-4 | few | CASSLGQATDTQYF | TGTGCCAGCAGCTTGGGCCAGGCCACAGATACGCAGTATTTT
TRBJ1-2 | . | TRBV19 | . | CASMETARGYTF | TGTGCCAGTATGGAGACAGCGCGGGGCTACACCTTC
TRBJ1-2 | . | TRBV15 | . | CATSRDTQAYYGYTF | TGTGCCACCAGCAGAGATACGCAGGCGTACTATGGCTACACCTTC
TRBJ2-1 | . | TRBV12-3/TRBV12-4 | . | CASSRRVHEQFF | TGTGCCAGCAGTCGACGGGTCCACGAGCAGTTCTTC
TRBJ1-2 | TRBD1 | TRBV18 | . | CASSPFDRVDGYTF | TGTGCCAGCTCACCATTCGACAGGGTGGATGGCTACACCTTC
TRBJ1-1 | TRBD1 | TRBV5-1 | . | CASSLGGQGTEAFF | TGCGCCAGCAGCTTGGGCGGACAGGGGACTGAAGCTTTCTTT
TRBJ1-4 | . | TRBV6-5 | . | CASSYLPDKNEKLFF | TGTGCCAGCAGTTACTTGCCCGACAAGAATGAAAAACTGTTTTTT
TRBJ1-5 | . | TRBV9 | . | CASSVGGEQPQLF | TGTGCCAGCAGCGTAGGTGGGGAGCAGCCCCAGCTTTTT
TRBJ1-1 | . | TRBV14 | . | CASSQRRGLSDTEAFF | TGTGCCAGCAGCCAACGCAGGGGCCTTTCTGACACTGAAGCTTTCTTT
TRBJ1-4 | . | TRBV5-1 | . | CASSLEGGFGEKLFF | TGCGCCAGCAGCTTGGAGGGAGGGTTTGGTGAAAAACTGTTTTTT
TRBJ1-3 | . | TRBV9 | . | CASSGGALSGNTIYF | TGTGCCAGCAGCGGGGGAGCTTTATCTGGAAACACCATATATTTT
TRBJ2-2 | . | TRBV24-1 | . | CATSDFQGPGELFF | TGTGCCACCAGTGATTTTCAGGGGCCCGGGGAGCTGTTTTTT
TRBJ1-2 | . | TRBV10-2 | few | CASSELANYGYTF | TGCGCCAGCAGTGAGTTAGCTAACTATGGCTACACCTTC
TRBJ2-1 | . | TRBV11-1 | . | CASRFLGPYNEQFF | TGTGCCAGCCGATTCCTTGGCCCCTACAATGAGCAGTTCTTC
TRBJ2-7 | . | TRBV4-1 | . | CASSLSRSYEQYF | TGCGCCAGCAGCCTAAGCCGGAGTTACGAGCAGTACTTC
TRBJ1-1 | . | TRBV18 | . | CASSPLRDTLEAFF | TGTGCCAGCTCACCGCTACGGGACACTCTTGAAGCTTTCTTT
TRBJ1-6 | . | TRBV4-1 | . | CASSQAPGEGSPLHF | TGCGCCAGCAGCCAAGCCCCAGGGGAGGGTTCACCCCTCCACTTT
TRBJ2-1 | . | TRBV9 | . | CASSFTGISYNEQFF | TGTGCCAGCAGCTTTACAGGGATCTCCTACAATGAGCAGTTCTTC
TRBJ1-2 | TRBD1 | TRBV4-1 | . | CASSLAGTGDHGYTF | TGCGCCAGCAGCCTCGCCGGGACAGGGGATCATGGCTACACCTTC
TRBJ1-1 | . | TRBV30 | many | CAWFRGGTTRGNTEAFF | TGTGCCTGGTTCCGGGGGGGGACTACCCGAGGGAACACTGAAGCTTTCTTT
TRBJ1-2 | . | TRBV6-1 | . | CASSEAISTDFYGYTF | TGTGCCAGCAGTGAAGCTATATCGACGGACTTCTATGGCTACACCTTC
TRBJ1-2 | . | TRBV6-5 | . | CAAEGGGNYGYTF | TGTGCCGCTGAGGGGGGAGGGAACTATGGCTACACCTTC
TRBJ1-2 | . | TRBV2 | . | CASSVETDLGGYTF | TGTGCCAGCAGTGTCGAGACAGATCTGGGCGGCTACACCTTC
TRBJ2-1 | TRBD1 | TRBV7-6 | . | CASSLTTGQGYNEQFF | TGTGCCAGCAGCTTAACCACGGGACAGGGGTACAATGAGCAGTTCTTC
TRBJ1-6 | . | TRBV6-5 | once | CASSLGGNSPLHF | TGTGCCAGCAGTTTGGGGGGGAATTCACCCCTCCACTTT
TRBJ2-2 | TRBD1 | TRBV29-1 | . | CSADRDTGELFF | TGCAGCGCGGACAGGGACACCGGGGAGCTGTTTTTT
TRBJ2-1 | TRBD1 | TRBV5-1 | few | CASSFGQGPYNEQFF | TGCGCCAGCAGCTTCGGACAGGGACCCTACAATGAGCAGTTCTTC
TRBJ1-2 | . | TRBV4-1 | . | CASSPDYGYTF | TGCGCCAGCAGCCCCGACTATGGCTACACCTTC
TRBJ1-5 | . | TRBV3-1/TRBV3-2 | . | CASSQDPGNQPQHF | TGTGCCAGCAGCCAAGATCCGGGCAATCAGCCCCAGCATTTT
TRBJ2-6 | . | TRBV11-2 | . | CASSLLRVSGANVLTF | TGTGCCAGCAGCTTACTTCGGGTGTCGGGGGCCAACGTCCTGACTTTC
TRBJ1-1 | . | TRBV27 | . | CASSLSAGLNTEAFF | TGTGCCAGCAGTTTATCGGCGGGTTTGAACACTGAAGCTTTCTTT
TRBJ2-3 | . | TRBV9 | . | CASSGGFYPTDTQYF | TGTGCCAGTTCGGGGGGCTTCTATCCCACAGATACGCAGTATTTT
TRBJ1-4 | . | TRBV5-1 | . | CASSRENRVNEKLFF | TGCGCCAGCAGCCGAGAAAACAGGGTAAATGAAAAACTGTTTTTT
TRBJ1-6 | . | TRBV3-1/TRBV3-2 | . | CASSQEQGVGNSPLHF | TGTGCCAGCAGCCAAGAACAGGGTGTTGGAAATTCACCCCTCCACTTT
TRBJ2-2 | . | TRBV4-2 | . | CASSGKEQATLTGELFF | TGTGCCAGCAGCGGAAAGGAACAGGCTACCCTCACCGGGGAGCTGTTTTTT
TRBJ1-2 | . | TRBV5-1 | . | CASSGQGSYGYTF | TGCGCCAGCAGCGGTCAGGGGTCCTATGGCTACACCTTC
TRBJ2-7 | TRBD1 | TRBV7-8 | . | CASSFIPGQDYEQYF | TGTGCCAGCAGCTTTATCCCGGGACAGGACTACGAGCAGTACTTC
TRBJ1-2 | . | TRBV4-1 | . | CASSPIGVAGYTF | TGCGCCAGCAGCCCAATTGGTGTGGCTGGCTACACCTTC
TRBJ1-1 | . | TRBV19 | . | CASSRNGVAMNTEAFF | TGTGCCAGTAGTAGAAATGGAGTGGCAATGAACACTGAAGCTTTCTTT
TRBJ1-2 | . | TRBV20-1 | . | CSAPNYGYTF | TGCAGTGCTCCAAACTATGGCTACACCTTC
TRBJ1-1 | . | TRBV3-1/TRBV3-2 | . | CASSQDPGGLNTEAFF | TGTGCCAGCAGCCAAGATCCGGGGGGGCTGAACACTGAAGCTTTCTTT
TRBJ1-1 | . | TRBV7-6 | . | CASSPRRGSTEAFF | TGTGCCAGCAGCCCTCGTCGGGGGAGCACTGAAGCTTTCTTT
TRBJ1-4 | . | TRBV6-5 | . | CASKEDWGGEKLFF | TGTGCCAGCAAAGAGGACTGGGGGGGAGAAAAACTGTTTTTT
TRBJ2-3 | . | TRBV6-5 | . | CASTTNPDLTQYF | TGTGCCAGCACTACCAATCCGGACTTGACGCAGTATTTT
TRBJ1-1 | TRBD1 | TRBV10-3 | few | CAISGTGDSNTEAFF | TGTGCCATCAGTGGGACAGGGGACTCGAACACTGAAGCTTTCTTT